This T cell receptor (beta chain) was identified in a study of CD8+CD57+ T cells in acquired aplastic anemia. The CDR3 is made up of 15 amino acids. Germline V gene sequence: CDR1 MGHRA, CDR2 YSYEKL. With V trimmed by 0 bases and J by 6 bases, 4 bases remained unmatched. Genomic DNA provided the template from which TCR beta VDJ and CDR3 profiles were obtained. TCRdb independently ran MiXCR on the reads; one entry per CDR3 protein. The sample has around 200,000 distinct CDR3 sequences; 61% are singletons. The sample comprised sorted CD4+, CD8+, or CD8+CD57+ T cells (not recorded which) from PBMCs. The chain uses TRBV4-1 and TRBJ2-2; 7 bases align to TRBD1. The TCR originated in a human donor in good health. The CDR3 reads CASSQEGGLAGELFF. The CDR3 DNA reads TGCGCCAGCAGCCAAGAAGGGGGCCTGGCCGGGGAGCTGTTTTTT.